This entry features one TCR beta chain sequence. Its recognized antigen is unknown. The input lacks base qualities; no much larger clone sits a single base away. The data were obtained in a study of cytomegalovirus exposure and HLA in healthy donors (dated by TCRdb to about 2017). About the investigation overall: According to an earlier analysis of 587 of the donors, about 179 million T cells yielded some 110 million unique TCR beta sequences and approximately 300 Gb of sequence data. A later genetic analysis took genome-wide SNP genotypes for about three fifths of the 666 donors and used that subset as a discovery cohort. The study was designed to test whether signatures of past pathogen exposure could be identified by cataloging public T cell receptors. Among approximately 370 genotyped donors of the cohort, an average of around 250,000 unique TCR beta nucleotide sequences was sequenced per donor, of which 15% to 20% were non-productive. Several DR-DQ haplotypes were handled as single units for association and clustering, since linkage in the cohort was strong. The later analysis used no new phenotypic data to find candidate immune exposures, relying instead on TCR beta sequences and their occurrence across donors. An early release covering over 500 HLA-typed donors comprised about 300 gigabases of sequencing data and around 86 million unique TCR sequences. HLA typing covered class I and class II loci at four-digit resolution. Every repertoire in the discovery cohort had been generated on one and the same sequencing platform. A separate validation cohort of 100 to 150 different subjects was used in addition to the approximately 640-subject first cohort. A later analysis re-analyzed previously published TCR beta repertoires from roughly 630 donors and added high-resolution HLA genotyping to study TCR occurrence patterns. An earlier analysis of 587 of the donors used high-throughput TCR beta sequencing to judge whether each TCR beta V gene segment behaved as functional or pseudogenic. Donor age, sex, ethnicity and CMV serostatus were compiled alongside the repertoire data. The study combined high-throughput TCR immunosequencing, statistical association of individual TCRs with disease status, and machine learning to predict cytomegalovirus infection status. Typing coverage varied by locus: about 620-630 donors for A, B, C, DRB1 and DQB1; more than 500 for DQA1; some 610 for DPA1; 450 to 480 for DPB1. The genetic ancestry cluster associated with self-reported Caucasian donors included around 76% of the 398 genotyped donors. The T cell repertoires of under 700 subjects were profiled by immunosequencing and related to cytomegalovirus serostatus.

Sequences MNHNS (CDR1) and SASEGT (CDR2) are obtained from the germline V gene. The CDR3, from cysteine to phenylalanine, totals 19 residues. The CDR3 DNA has 57 bases and is translated from base 1. V loses 0 bases of germline sequence and J loses 6 bases, and the interval between the two ends is 26 bases. The cohort comprised some 730 healthy bone marrow donors. At the time of sampling, every cohort member was nominally healthy, though immune exposures that went unrecorded were likely present. The donor was CMV seronegative and belonged to the group of several hundred seronegative cohort members. A peripheral blood sample was collected from each donor, and TCR beta sequencing was performed on peripheral blood mononuclear cells. Genomic DNA was extracted from the blood cell samples with the Qiagen DNeasy Blood Extraction Kit. The research as a whole found: A later analysis reported that several top co-occurrence clusters appeared linked to parvovirus B19, influenza, CMV and Epstein-Barr virus. In an earlier analysis of about 540 of the donors, most TCR beta V segments were observed in productive rearrangements about 90% or about 30% of the time, broadly matching IMGT annotations. Assigning TCR associations to individual alleles was difficult when HLA alleles, especially DR and DQ, strongly co-occurred. In this cohort, only TCR beta chains were sequenced, and detectable features were limited by the absence of alpha or paired-chain data. In both the original and validation cohorts, the classifier was reported to diagnose cytomegalovirus status with high specificity and sensitivity. The study gave a list of about 170 TCR beta chains associated with cytomegalovirus. In vitro tests confirmed that a few of the cytomegalovirus-associated TCR beta chains recognize cytomegalovirus antigens. Correlated functional status among segregating V segments might be attributable to linkage disequilibrium, but an unknown experimental factor could not be ruled out. A cluster of highly shared sequence variants was judged likely to be a technical artifact of the sequencing pipeline. In a later genetic analysis, a missense DCLRE1C variant was associated with V-gene and J-gene trimming of TCR beta chains, and the association was replicated in an independent cohort. Some IMGT-functional V segments, including TRBV6-2 and TRBV6-3, could not be told apart with the 87-base-pair reads, so those segments were excluded. The earlier analysis of a few hundred of the donors excluded roughly 17 rarely observed V segments, including chromosome 9 orphons, because counts were too low. A later analysis found that HLA-associated TCR beta chains were more clonally expanded and had lower generation probabilities than equally common non-associated chains. Because HLA typing was unavailable for some donors at each locus, only the typed subset was used in association tests. The authors suggested that the approach could potentially be extended to other disease states and immunological phenotypes. Immune exposure information for the cohort was limited to CMV serostatus. A later analysis associated about 16,000 TCR beta sequences with specific HLA alleles at a false discovery rate of 0.05. Across donors, most TCR sequences were observed very rarely, whereas some public TCRs were present in many individuals. In a later analysis, TCR association rates were found to vary across HLA loci, with the most associated TCRs seen for DRB1 alleles and the fewest for HLA-C alleles. A later analysis found that most CMV-associated TCR beta chains appeared HLA-restricted, with HLA associations seemingly driven largely by CMV exposure. A further reported finding was that TCR beta sequences accurately predicted the HLA-A and HLA-B alleles for most subjects in the first cohort. According to a later genetic analysis, donors in an Asian-associated ancestry cluster had fewer N-insertions in productive TCRs than the roughly 670-donor mean. Roughly uniform sequencing depth across donors was assumed in presence/absence analyses, although this assumption may not hold.

Receptor amplification or capture employed the immunoSEQ multiplex PCR assay. A mixture of 60 forward primers for TCR Vbeta segments and 13 reverse primers for TCR Jbeta segments was used in the multiplex PCR. Amplification of the CDR3 region of rearranged TCR beta genes was performed with a multiplex PCR assay on genomic DNA. Amplified TCR beta libraries were sequenced as 87-base-pair reads on the Illumina HiSeq System. In the authors' own workflow: In a later analysis, roughly 80 million unique TCR beta chains were counted across the 690 or so repertoires, and roughly 11 million of these chains were shared by at least two donors. A nearest-neighbor algorithm error-corrected the raw reads and collapsed the reads into unique sequences, merging closely related sequences to remove PCR and sequencing errors. V, D and J gene segments were assigned by aligning CDR3 sequences to IMGT reference sequences. For a sequence to be retained, a match of at least six nucleotides was required to both a V gene segment and a J gene segment. Rearrangements were classified as productive when the CDR3 lacked stop codons and remained in frame with V and J, and all other rearrangements were classified as non-productive. CDR3 was defined according to IMGT convention as the region running from the second conserved V-encoded cysteine to the conserved J-encoded phenylalanine. Sequences without an unambiguous match to a single V gene segment were excluded from the earlier analysis of several hundred of the donors. In an earlier analysis of approximately 610 of the donors, V segments were called functional above 56.7% productive rearrangements and were called segregating when the between-donor standard deviation exceeded 5%. To diagnose cytomegalovirus status from the catalog of TCR beta chain sequences, a statistical classification framework was built. V and J gene assignment, in a later analysis, came from comparing TCR nucleotide sequences with IMGT/GENE-DB human TR gene sequences. In a later analysis, CDR3 sequences and most-parsimonious VDJ recombination scenarios were assigned using the TCRdist pipeline. A later analysis defined each TCR beta chain by its CDR3 amino acid sequence plus V-gene family, and excluded reads lacking a unique V-gene family. As a way to deal with suspected cross-contamination and a sequencing artifact, a later analysis dropped approximately 590 nucleotide sequences that were highly shared and had low generation probability. A later analysis calculated a clonal expansion index for each public chain from normalized within-repertoire ranks of inferred template counts. In a later analysis, generation probabilities were computed using a VDJ recombination model fitted to out-of-frame rearrangements, and the results were checked against IGoR. A later analysis scored TCR-TCR, TCR-HLA and TCR-CMV co-occurrence with hypergeometric tests, applying a repertoire-size bias correction to TCR pairs. To estimate false discovery rates, a later analysis permuted the HLA or CMV assignments 20 times. In a later analysis, co-occurring TCRs were grouped with DBSCAN, and TCRdist sequence similarity was added when clustering was performed within HLA-allele-positive subsets. Co-occurrence clustering excluded repertoires with fewer than 30,000 or more than 120,000 public chains, plus five with anomalous nucleotide sharing. TCRdb provides this immuneACCESS table in a form limited to in-frame rearrangements. Some clones are lacking; in checked studies, under half of them reflect an unresolved V gene, and why the rest are absent is not known. From that table come the V and J calls and clone size; the DNA was used to work out D and trimming. The sample table shows approximately 240,000 clones, and approximately 84% are seen once. Of the sample, roughly 0.58% falls within the top ten clones.

The rearranged segments are TRBV6-1 and TRBJ1-2, with the D segment identity uncertain. This sequence was found in a woman in her 40s in good health and CMV-seronegative. Sequencing was done on a sample of PBMCs. The CDR3 region reads CASSEAILSEEARRNGYTF. At the DNA level, the sequence is TGTGCCAGCAGTGAAGCAATTTTATCGGAGGAAGCGAGGCGAAATGGCTACACCTTC.